A selection of T cell receptor beta chains follows, all from one sample in a study of T-cell reconstitution after alpha-beta-depleted transplantation in children. TCRdb itself ran the PCR reads through MiXCR, one entry per CDR3 protein. Among about 290,000 distinct CDR3 sequences, almost 8% were seen once, and the ten largest hold approximately 9%. Sequences were derived from peripheral blood, sampled 360 days after TCRalphabeta/CD19-depleted stem cell transplant. The source of these receptors is a female patient aged 2-9 years who had a stem cell transplant for Fanconi anemia, so the T cells may come from the graft donor. The CDR3 runs from the conserved cysteine through the conserved F or W. The D gene is left open where the match is weak. The size of a clone is reported for some rows only, either as once, few or many, or as a class for expanded clones.

clone_size: many; v_call: TRBV24-1; d_call: .; j_call: TRBJ2-2; cdr3_nt: TGTGCCACCAGTGATTTGGGACACCTTAGGGACACCGGGGAGCTGTTTTTT; cdr3_aa: CATSDLGHLRDTGELFF
clone_size: .; v_call: TRBV5-1; d_call: TRBD2; j_call: TRBJ2-3; cdr3_nt: TGCGCCAGCAGCCCGTTTACTAGCGGGGGGCTAACAGATACGCAGTATTTT; cdr3_aa: CASSPFTSGGLTDTQYF
clone_size: many; v_call: TRBV4-2; d_call: TRBD1; j_call: TRBJ1-2; cdr3_nt: TGTGCCAGCAGCCGTCGACAGGGTGAGGATGGCTACACCTTC; cdr3_aa: CASSRRQGEDGYTF
clone_size: .; v_call: TRBV7-9; d_call: .; j_call: TRBJ1-1; cdr3_nt: TGTGCCAGCAGCTACCAGCAGACACAGCTGAACACTGAAGCTTTCTTT; cdr3_aa: CASSYQQTQLNTEAFF
clone_size: many; v_call: TRBV6-2/TRBV6-3; d_call: TRBD1; j_call: TRBJ2-6; cdr3_nt: TGTGCCAGCAGTTACTCGATCAGGCAGGGGGCCAAGGATGGGGCCAACGTCCTGACTTTC; cdr3_aa: CASSYSIRQGAKDGANVLTF
clone_size: many; v_call: TRBV5-1; d_call: TRBD1; j_call: TRBJ1-1; cdr3_nt: TGCGCCAGCAGCCGGGACAGCATGAACACTGAAGCTTTCTTT; cdr3_aa: CASSRDSMNTEAFF
clone_size: few; v_call: TRBV28; d_call: TRBD1; j_call: TRBJ1-5; cdr3_nt: TGTGCCAGCAGATATCACCGTCCGACCCGACAGGGGGCTAGTGGTCAGCCCCAGCATTTT; cdr3_aa: CASRYHRPTRQGASGQPQHF
clone_size: many; v_call: TRBV6-5; d_call: .; j_call: TRBJ1-1; cdr3_nt: TGTGCCAGCAGTTACGGGAGAATTAGCGGTGGGACTGAAGCTTTCTTT; cdr3_aa: CASSYGRISGGTEAFF
clone_size: many; v_call: TRBV28; d_call: TRBD1; j_call: TRBJ2-5; cdr3_nt: TGTGCCAGCTGGCACAGGGGTGGAGAGACCCAGTACTTC; cdr3_aa: CASWHRGGETQYF
clone_size: .; v_call: TRBV6-2/TRBV6-3; d_call: TRBD1; j_call: TRBJ2-5; cdr3_nt: TGTGCCAGCAGAAACCCTGCGGTGAGGGGGCGGGAGACCCAGTACTTC; cdr3_aa: CASRNPAVRGRETQYF
clone_size: .; v_call: TRBV28; d_call: .; j_call: TRBJ2-3; cdr3_nt: TGTGCCAGCAGCATACTCCGAGATACGCAGTATTTT; cdr3_aa: CASSILRDTQYF
clone_size: many; v_call: TRBV20-1; d_call: .; j_call: TRBJ2-3; cdr3_nt: TGCAGTGTATACTATTCTAGCACAGATACGCAGTATTTT; cdr3_aa: CSVYYSSTDTQYF
clone_size: .; v_call: TRBV7-3; d_call: TRBD2; j_call: TRBJ2-5; cdr3_nt: TGTGCCAGCAGCGCACTGGGCGGGAGGCGCATGGAGACCCAGTACTTC; cdr3_aa: CASSALGGRRMETQYF
clone_size: few; v_call: TRBV5-1; d_call: TRBD1; j_call: TRBJ1-4; cdr3_nt: TGCGCCAGCAGCTTCTCGGGACAGGAAAAACTGTTTTTT; cdr3_aa: CASSFSGQEKLFF
clone_size: few; v_call: TRBV6-1; d_call: .; j_call: TRBJ1-6; cdr3_nt: TGTGCCAGCAGAACTGGGGGGGATAATTCACCCCTCCACTTT; cdr3_aa: CASRTGGDNSPLHF
clone_size: many; v_call: TRBV20-1; d_call: .; j_call: TRBJ2-5; cdr3_nt: TGCAGTGCTAGCGCGGGGTTCCAAGAGACCCAGTACTTC; cdr3_aa: CSASAGFQETQYF
clone_size: many; v_call: TRBV5-1; d_call: .; j_call: TRBJ2-5; cdr3_nt: TGCGCCAGCAGCTTGGACGGGGTAGACCAAGAGACCCAGTACTTC; cdr3_aa: CASSLDGVDQETQYF
clone_size: many; v_call: TRBV27; d_call: TRBD2; j_call: TRBJ2-7; cdr3_nt: TGTGCCATCGCGTCCGGGACTAGCCCCTACGAGCAGTACTTC; cdr3_aa: CAIASGTSPYEQYF
clone_size: many; v_call: TRBV15; d_call: TRBD2; j_call: TRBJ2-1; cdr3_nt: TGTGCCACCAGCAGGGGGGGGGACTACAATGAGCAGTTCTTC; cdr3_aa: CATSRGGDYNEQFF
clone_size: many; v_call: TRBV10-3; d_call: .; j_call: TRBJ2-1; cdr3_nt: TGTGCCATCAGTGAGTTTAACAATGAGCAGTTCTTC; cdr3_aa: CAISEFNNEQFF
clone_size: many; v_call: TRBV7-8; d_call: TRBD1; j_call: TRBJ1-2; cdr3_nt: TGTGCCAGCAGCCAACGGGACAGCTATGGCTACACCTTC; cdr3_aa: CASSQRDSYGYTF
clone_size: few; v_call: TRBV7-2; d_call: .; j_call: TRBJ1-1; cdr3_nt: TGTGCCACCCGGGGGGCTGGTGAAGCTTTCTTT; cdr3_aa: CATRGAGEAFF
clone_size: few; v_call: TRBV5-6; d_call: .; j_call: TRBJ1-2; cdr3_nt: TGTGCCAGCAGCACCGGGCCGCCGAACTATGGCTACACCTTC; cdr3_aa: CASSTGPPNYGYTF
clone_size: many; v_call: TRBV20-1; d_call: TRBD2; j_call: TRBJ2-1; cdr3_nt: TGCAGTGCTAAGCTGCGGGGGGAACTCCCCAATGAGCAGTTCTTC; cdr3_aa: CSAKLRGELPNEQFF
clone_size: many; v_call: TRBV9; d_call: .; j_call: TRBJ2-5; cdr3_nt: TGTGCCAGCAGCGTATTAGCGTCGATGACCTTGGAGACCCAGTACTTC; cdr3_aa: CASSVLASMTLETQYF
clone_size: .; v_call: TRBV11-3; d_call: .; j_call: TRBJ2-1; cdr3_nt: TGTGCCAGCAGCCGGCTTGCCGGACTGCCTTTAGTATTCGGCTCCTACAATGAGCAGTTCTTC; cdr3_aa: CASSRLAGLPLVFGSYNEQFF
clone_size: few; v_call: TRBV3-1; d_call: .; j_call: TRBJ2-2; cdr3_nt: TGTGCCAGCAGCCAAGTACCTAACACCGGGGAGCTGTTTTTT; cdr3_aa: CASSQVPNTGELFF
clone_size: many; v_call: TRBV5-1; d_call: TRBD2; j_call: TRBJ2-7; cdr3_nt: TGCGCCAGCAGTCTGGGACTAGCGGCGAACTACGAGCAGTACTTC; cdr3_aa: CASSLGLAANYEQYF
clone_size: many; v_call: TRBV12-3/TRBV12-4; d_call: .; j_call: TRBJ2-5; cdr3_nt: TGTGCCAGCAGTTTACCCGGGGGAACATGGGAGACCCAGTACTTC; cdr3_aa: CASSLPGGTWETQYF
clone_size: few; v_call: TRBV6-2/TRBV6-3; d_call: .; j_call: TRBJ2-7; cdr3_nt: TGTGCCAGCAGTCCAGTGAGGGCAGCAGTGCCCTACGAGCAGTACTTC; cdr3_aa: CASSPVRAAVPYEQYF
clone_size: .; v_call: TRBV9; d_call: .; j_call: TRBJ1-3; cdr3_nt: TGTGCCAGCAGCCATCCTTGGGAGGGTACTGGAAACACCATATATTTT; cdr3_aa: CASSHPWEGTGNTIYF
clone_size: few; v_call: TRBV12-3/TRBV12-4; d_call: .; j_call: TRBJ2-1; cdr3_nt: TGTGCCTGCAGTTTAGCGCTAATGGACTGGGGACCGTACAATGAGCAGTTCTTC; cdr3_aa: CACSLALMDWGPYNEQFF
clone_size: many; v_call: TRBV12-3/TRBV12-4; d_call: .; j_call: TRBJ2-5; cdr3_nt: TGTGCCAGCAGCCCCGAGTTTATGGGGACCCAGTACTTC; cdr3_aa: CASSPEFMGTQYF
clone_size: many; v_call: TRBV4-3; d_call: TRBD1; j_call: TRBJ2-3; cdr3_nt: TGCGCCAGCAGCCAAGTTCACCGGGACAGACGTATAGATACGCAGTATTTT; cdr3_aa: CASSQVHRDRRIDTQYF
clone_size: .; v_call: TRBV13; d_call: .; j_call: TRBJ1-2; cdr3_nt: TGTGCCAGCAGCTTAGGCCGAAACAGGTCGGCTGGCTACACCTTC; cdr3_aa: CASSLGRNRSAGYTF
clone_size: .; v_call: TRBV6-2/TRBV6-3; d_call: TRBD2; j_call: TRBJ2-5; cdr3_nt: TGTGCCAGCAGTTACCTATGGACTAGCGGGGAAGAGACCCAGTACTTC; cdr3_aa: CASSYLWTSGEETQYF
clone_size: many; v_call: TRBV7-2; d_call: .; j_call: TRBJ2-7; cdr3_nt: TGTGCCAGCAGCCCCCGGGACACGGAGGGTTACGAGCAGTACTTC; cdr3_aa: CASSPRDTEGYEQYF
clone_size: many; v_call: TRBV5-1; d_call: .; j_call: TRBJ1-1; cdr3_nt: TGCGCCAGCAGCTTGCTTACGCACCCTGGGGGGATGAACACTGAAGCTTTCTTT; cdr3_aa: CASSLLTHPGGMNTEAFF
clone_size: few; v_call: TRBV6-5; d_call: TRBD2; j_call: TRBJ2-3; cdr3_nt: TGTGCCAGCAGTTACAGGGGACTAGCGGCAAGGGATACGCAGTATTTT; cdr3_aa: CASSYRGLAARDTQYF
clone_size: .; v_call: TRBV20-1; d_call: .; j_call: TRBJ2-3; cdr3_nt: TGCAGTGCTAGAGCCACAGGTGGTACGCAGTATTTT; cdr3_aa: CSARATGGTQYF
clone_size: many; v_call: TRBV27; d_call: .; j_call: TRBJ2-2; cdr3_nt: TGTGCCAGCAGTTTATACCCCGGGGAGCTGTTTTTT; cdr3_aa: CASSLYPGELFF
clone_size: many; v_call: TRBV12-3/TRBV12-4; d_call: TRBD2; j_call: TRBJ2-1; cdr3_nt: TGTGCCAGCAGGACTAGCGGGGCCTACAATGAGCAGTTCTTC; cdr3_aa: CASRTSGAYNEQFF
clone_size: many; v_call: TRBV7-9; d_call: TRBD1; j_call: TRBJ2-7; cdr3_nt: TGTGCCAGCAGCTTACGACCAGGGGACAGGGAGAATTGGTACGAGCAGTACTTC; cdr3_aa: CASSLRPGDRENWYEQYF
clone_size: few; v_call: TRBV20-1; d_call: TRBD1; j_call: TRBJ1-2; cdr3_nt: TGCAGTGCTATTCCAGGGGGTTTTTATGGCTACACCTTC; cdr3_aa: CSAIPGGFYGYTF
clone_size: many; v_call: TRBV7-3; d_call: TRBD2; j_call: TRBJ2-2; cdr3_nt: TGTGCCAGCAGCTTAACGGGGACTAGTGTCGTAACCGGGGAGCTGTTTTTT; cdr3_aa: CASSLTGTSVVTGELFF
clone_size: .; v_call: TRBV12-3/TRBV12-4; d_call: .; j_call: TRBJ1-6; cdr3_nt: TGTGCCAGCAGTTTCCCCCGTGCTAGGGATTCACCCCTCCACTTT; cdr3_aa: CASSFPRARDSPLHF
clone_size: many; v_call: TRBV7-3; d_call: .; j_call: TRBJ2-3; cdr3_nt: TGTGCCAGCAGCCCGGGACTCCCAGATACGCAGTATTTT; cdr3_aa: CASSPGLPDTQYF
clone_size: many; v_call: TRBV5-6; d_call: .; j_call: TRBJ2-3; cdr3_nt: TGTGCCAGCAGTTCGACAGCCAATACGCAGTATTTT; cdr3_aa: CASSSTANTQYF
clone_size: many; v_call: TRBV4-2; d_call: .; j_call: TRBJ1-1; cdr3_nt: TGTGCCAGCAGCCAAGATCACTGGGCGAAGAACACTGAAGCTTTCTTT; cdr3_aa: CASSQDHWAKNTEAFF
clone_size: many; v_call: TRBV10-3; d_call: .; j_call: TRBJ1-1; cdr3_nt: TGTGCCATCAGTGAGGGAATAGGGACTGAAGCTTTCTTT; cdr3_aa: CAISEGIGTEAFF
clone_size: many; v_call: TRBV9; d_call: .; j_call: TRBJ1-5; cdr3_nt: TGTGCCAGCAGCGTAGGGGGCAGCAATCAGCCCCAGCATTTT; cdr3_aa: CASSVGGSNQPQHF
clone_size: few; v_call: TRBV6-2/TRBV6-3; d_call: .; j_call: TRBJ1-2; cdr3_nt: TGTGCCAGCAGTTACGGCAGCTATGGCTACACCTTC; cdr3_aa: CASSYGSYGYTF
clone_size: many; v_call: TRBV10-3; d_call: .; j_call: TRBJ1-5; cdr3_nt: TGTGCCATCAGTGAGAAGGACTCCCAGCCCCAGCATTTT; cdr3_aa: CAISEKDSQPQHF
clone_size: many; v_call: TRBV5-1; d_call: .; j_call: TRBJ2-3; cdr3_nt: TGCGCCAGCAGCTTGGTTCTGGGTGCTTACACAGATACGCAGTATTTT; cdr3_aa: CASSLVLGAYTDTQYF
clone_size: many; v_call: TRBV12-3/TRBV12-4; d_call: TRBD2; j_call: TRBJ2-1; cdr3_nt: TGTGCCAGCAGTTTTTGGACTAGCGGGAGCAATGAGCAGTTCTTC; cdr3_aa: CASSFWTSGSNEQFF